This T cell receptor beta chain was recovered during a study of cytomegalovirus exposure and HLA in healthy donors. Study-level results: Accurate predictions that matched the HLA-A and HLA-B alleles of most subjects were reportedly made from TCR beta sequences. TCR beta chain V- and J-gene trimming was linked, in a later analysis, to a missense variant in DCLRE1C. Later on, an analysis tied roughly 17,000 TCR beta sequences to HLA alleles at 0.05 false discovery rate.

Details on this clone: Antigen unknown.

It was with 60 Vbeta and 13 Jbeta primers that the PCR ran. Repertoires were generated with immunoSEQ multiplex PCR, while TCRdb's copy carries only in-frame clones and drops some. The sample table includes 77,000 or so clones. This CDR3 comprises 14 residues. J was trimmed by 5 bases and V by 2 bases; bases with no gene match: 6. The germline CDR1 and CDR2 sequences are LNHNV and YYDKDF (reference sequence). The chain employs TRBV15 and TRBJ2-7; 7 positions agree with TRBD1. What was sequenced was PBMCs. The source of this sequence is a man aged 30 to 39 in good health and CMV-seronegative. CDR3 DNA sequence: TGTGCCACCAGCAGACACAGGGGCGGAAACGAGCAGTACTTC. It is translated as CATSRHRGGNEQYF. Full variable domain (rest looked up from reference TRBV15 and TRBJ2-7): DAMVIQNPRYQVTQFGKPVTLSCSQTLNHNVMYWYQQKSSQAPKLLFHYYDKDFNNEADTPDNFQSRRPNTSFCFLDIRSPGLGDTAMYLCATSRHRGGNEQYFGPGTRLTVT.